The T cell receptor (beta chain) under discussion was sequenced for a study of T cell repertoires in cytomegalovirus infection. This clonotype was detected ten times or more. Via MiXCR, TCRdb re-called the reads, giving one row per CDR3 protein. The sample lists about 530,000 distinct CDR3 sequences; about a quarter were seen once. The ends lost 4 bases at V and 5 bases at J; junction bases unmatched: 13. The CDR3 spans 18 residues. Germline CDR1 reads SEHNR; CDR2 reads FQNEAQ (reference sequence). The sequenced sample consisted of PBMCs. The receptor's source is a human donor in good health (CMV status not recorded). Some clones in this sample may be carry-over from other donors' samples. The V call is TRBV7-9, the J call TRBJ2-3, with 12 bases that match TRBD2. CDR3 sequence: CASSSKIRLAGVQDTQYF. The CDR3 DNA sequence: TGTGCCAGCAGCTCAAAGATCCGACTAGCGGGAGTGCAAGATACGCAGTATTTT.